This T cell receptor beta chain originates from a study of blood T cell repertoires in COVID-19. Clones were read by immunoSEQ multiplex PCR, and TCRdb kept only the in-frame ones, dropping some. The sample gives about 230,000 clones, approximately 83% of which show up once; 27% is in the top ten. The length of the CDR3 is 13 residues. CDR1 and CDR2 from the germline V gene are SQVTM and ANQGSEA. The junction had 6 bases not matched to a gene; V was cut back by 5 bases and J by 3 bases. The table lists this clone with many counts. The source material was peripheral blood. This chain connects TRBV29-1 to TRBJ1-1, with TRBD1 matching over 7 bases. The TCR sequence derives from a man aged 40-49 years with acute or convalescent COVID-19. The CDR3 sequence: CSVQTTGDTEAFF. CDR3 nucleotides: TGCAGCGTTCAAACCACAGGGGACACTGAAGCTTTCTTT.